This T cell receptor beta chain was identified in a study of glioma-infiltrating T cells after dendritic cell vaccination. Germline V lookup: CDR1 SNHLY, CDR2 FYNNEI. Trimming took 8 bases from V and 4 from J; bases not matched to a gene: 5. This CDR3 spans 14 amino acids. Profiled with immunoSEQ multiplex PCR; TCRdb holds only in-frame clones, not every one. The table records approximately 90,000 clones, approximately 78% of them present only once. Time point of the sample: after dendritic cell vaccination, including at tumor progression/relapse. The chain uses TRBV2 and TRBJ2-1; TRBD1 matches 10 bases. The sample consisted of blood, taken after dendritic cell vaccination. The receptor was derived from a human donor with glioblastoma. CDR3 loop: CASSTGGGYNEQFF. The CDR3 DNA reads TGTGCCAGCTCGACAGGGGGCGGGTACAATGAGCAGTTCTTC. Using reference TRBV2 and TRBJ2-1 for the parts outside the CDR3, the full variable domain is EPEVTQTPSHQVTQMGQEVILRCVPISNHLYFYWYRQILGQKVEFLVSFYNNEISEKSEIFDDQFSVERPDGSNFTLKIRSTKLEDSAMYFCASSTGGGYNEQFFGPGTRLTVL.